This T cell receptor beta chain was observed in a study of regulatory T cells in long-lasting Graves disease. The wider study: It was over 5 years of antithyroid drugs, with positive TSH receptor antibodies, that meant persistent Graves' disease. General observations from the study: Persistent-disease Graves' patients showed less TCR diversity than new cases.

Remarks on this clonotype: As yet, its antigen is unknown.

Both iRepertoire HTBI primers and Arm-PCR of CDR3 regions were used to build the TCR beta libraries. In the original processing: Across all samples, about 59 TRBV segments and 11 to 15 TRBJ segments were identified. In TCRdb, the multiplex PCR reads were re-called with MiXCR into one record per CDR3 protein. The V and J calls, along with clone size, are taken from TCRdb and not from the paper's own processing. There are more than 300,000 distinct CDR3 sequences in the sample; 15% to 20% occur only once, and less than 35% lies in the top ten. The CDR3 totals 13 residues. Unmatched junction bases numbered 9, after V lost 4 bases and J lost 9 bases. The germline CDR1 and CDR2 sequences are LNHDA and SQIVND (reference sequence). Time point described: persistent/refractory GD, antithyroid drugs over 5 years with positive TRAb. Extracted RNA from PBMCs served as the source of the TCR library.

The clonotype originates from a female donor with Graves disease. The source material was peripheral blood mononuclear cells (PBMCs), sampled when the disease was refractory, from a patient treated with antithyroid drugs. This chain connects TRBV19 to TRBJ2-7; 7 bases line up with TRBD1. This CDR3 is CASSTGTATGQYF. The CDR3 coding sequence is TGTGCCAGTAGTACTGGGACAGCTACGGGGCAGTACTTC.